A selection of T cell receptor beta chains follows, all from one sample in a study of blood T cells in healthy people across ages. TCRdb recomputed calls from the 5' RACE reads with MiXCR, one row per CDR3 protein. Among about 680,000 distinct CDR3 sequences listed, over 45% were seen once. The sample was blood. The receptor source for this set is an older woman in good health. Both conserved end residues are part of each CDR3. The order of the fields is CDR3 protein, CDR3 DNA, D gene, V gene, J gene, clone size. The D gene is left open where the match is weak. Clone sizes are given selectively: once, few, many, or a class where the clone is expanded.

CDR3 protein: CSETRGHDTQYF
CDR3 DNA: TGCAGCGAAACCAGGGGTCATGATACCCAGTACTTC
D gene: .
V gene: TRBV29-1
J gene: TRBJ2-5
clone size: .

CDR3 protein: CASSSSRAIAYEQYF
CDR3 DNA: TGCGCCAGCAGCTCGAGCAGGGCGATAGCCTACGAGCAGTACTTC
D gene: .
V gene: TRBV5-1
J gene: TRBJ2-7
clone size: .

CDR3 protein: CASSLEASGSVSHNEQFF
CDR3 DNA: TGCGCCAGCAGCTTGGAGGCTAGCGGGAGTGTCTCCCACAATGAGCAGTTCTTC
D gene: TRBD2
V gene: TRBV5-1
J gene: TRBJ2-1
clone size: .

CDR3 protein: CASSVDGQVGETQYF
CDR3 DNA: TGTGCCAGCAGCGTAGATGGGCAGGTCGGGGAGACCCAGTACTTC
D gene: .
V gene: TRBV9
J gene: TRBJ2-5
clone size: few

CDR3 protein: CASSLRLVRETQYF
CDR3 DNA: TGTGCCAGCAGTTTACGACTAGTAAGAGAGACCCAGTACTTC
D gene: .
V gene: TRBV6-5
J gene: TRBJ2-5
clone size: .

CDR3 protein: CSAREGGLPLGEQYF
CDR3 DNA: TGCAGTGCTAGGGAGGGCGGACTACCCCTCGGTGAGCAGTACTTC
D gene: .
V gene: TRBV20-1
J gene: TRBJ2-7
clone size: .

CDR3 protein: CASSATHRLAGETQYF
CDR3 DNA: TGTGCCAGCAGCGCAACCCACCGACTAGCGGGAGAGACCCAGTACTTC
D gene: TRBD2
V gene: TRBV6-2/TRBV6-3
J gene: TRBJ2-5
clone size: .

CDR3 protein: CASSQTTGELFF
CDR3 DNA: TGTGCCAGCAGCCAAACCACCGGGGAGCTGTTTTTT
D gene: .
V gene: TRBV3-1
J gene: TRBJ2-2
clone size: few

CDR3 protein: CAISDRESTGFF
CDR3 DNA: TGTGCCATCAGTGACAGGGAATCTACGGGTTTCTTT
D gene: .
V gene: TRBV10-3
J gene: TRBJ1-1
clone size: .

CDR3 protein: CASSEAMGVRQPQHF
CDR3 DNA: TGTGCCAGCAGTGAAGCAATGGGGGTACGACAGCCCCAGCATTTT
D gene: .
V gene: TRBV2
J gene: TRBJ1-5
clone size: .